Listed below are T cell receptor beta chains from one sample, sequenced in a study of blood T cell repertoires in COVID-19. Only in-frame clones appear in the TCRdb table, and some are missing; sequencing was by immunoSEQ multiplex PCR. Altogether roughly 170,000 clones are present, 82% being singletons, with the ten largest covering around a sixth. Sample: PBMCs or T cells enriched from blood (not recorded which). The receptors come from a man aged 55 to 70 who had recovered from COVID-19. Each CDR3 is given with its conserved first and last residue. A D gene is named only where the DNA matches it firmly. Expanded clones are given a class, and other clones once, few, many or no size at all.

CDR3 DNA	CDR3 protein	clone size	D gene	V gene	J gene	CDR3 length
TGTGCCAGTACTAAGTACACTGAAGCTTTCTTT	CASTKYTEAFF	.	.	TRBV19	TRBJ1-1	11
TGCAGCGTTGAAGTCGGGCAGGGTAACACTGAAGCTTTCTTT	CSVEVGQGNTEAFF	few	.	TRBV29-1	TRBJ1-1	14
TGTGCCACCACTCCGACAGGTAAGCCCTACGAGCAGTACTTC	CATTPTGKPYEQYF	.	.	TRBV24-1	TRBJ2-7	14
TGTGCCAGCAGTGAGAGGTCTAGCGGAACCTACGAGCAGTACTTC	CASSERSSGTYEQYF	once	TRBD2	TRBV6-1	TRBJ2-7	15
TGTGCCAGCAGTGCCGGGACACCCAAAAACATTCAGTACTTC	CASSAGTPKNIQYF	.	.	TRBV2	TRBJ2-4	14
TGTGCCAGCATTTCAGGGGCCATGAACACTGAAGCTTTCTTT	CASISGAMNTEAFF	.	.	TRBV28	TRBJ1-1	14
TGTGCCAGCAGCTTAGTACAGGGGGCTGTTCAGCCCCAGCATTTT	CASSLVQGAVQPQHF	few	TRBD1	TRBV7-2	TRBJ1-5	15
TGTGCCAGCAGTGAAGGGACAGGGGTTGAAAAACTGTTTTTT	CASSEGTGVEKLFF	.	TRBD1	TRBV6-1	TRBJ1-4	14
TGCAGCGTTGGCAGGGCTGGAGGGAAGAACACTGAAGCTTTCTTT	CSVGRAGGKNTEAFF	.	.	TRBV29-1	TRBJ1-1	15
TGTGCCAGCAGTTACCGGGGACAGGGGAGAAACATTCAGTACTTC	CASSYRGQGRNIQYF	.	TRBD1	TRBV6-5	TRBJ2-4	15
TGTGCCAGCAGCGTAGGACAGGGAGCCTACGAGCAGTACTTC	CASSVGQGAYEQYF	.	TRBD1	TRBV9	TRBJ2-7	14
TGTGCCAGCAGTCGGGACAGGGATTACGCTGAAGCTTTCTTT	CASSRDRDYAEAFF	.	TRBD1	TRBV6-4	TRBJ1-1	14
TGTGCCAGCAGGAGTCAACCTAATGAAAAACTGTTTTTT	CASRSQPNEKLFF	.	.	TRBV28	TRBJ1-4	13
TGTGCCAGCAGCTTATCCCGGGGGGGAGGTGAGCAGTTCTTC	CASSLSRGGGEQFF	.	TRBD2	TRBV5-6	TRBJ2-1	14
TGTGCCACCAGCAGAGATTACGGACATGGGAACACCGGGGAGCTGTTTTTT	CATSRDYGHGNTGELFF	.	.	TRBV15	TRBJ2-2	17
TGCAGCGTTGAAGCACAGACAGGGGCCTACGAGCAGTACTTC	CSVEAQTGAYEQYF	.	TRBD1	TRBV29-1	TRBJ2-7	14
TGTGCCAGCAGCCAAGATCTTCGCGGGAACTATGGCTACACCTTC	CASSQDLRGNYGYTF	.	.	TRBV14	TRBJ1-2	15
TGCGCCAGCAGCTTGGCCCGCAGGGGGGTGAATGAGCAGTTCTTC	CASSLARRGVNEQFF	.	.	TRBV5-1	TRBJ2-1	15
TGTGCCAGTAGTATAGATCGTACGAGGACCTACGAGCAGTACTTC	CASSIDRTRTYEQYF	.	.	TRBV19	TRBJ2-7	15
TGTGCCACAACAGCCCTATATGGCTACACCTTC	CATTALYGYTF	.	.	TRBV2	TRBJ1-2	11
TGTGCCAGCAGCCCCGGGGGGGAAAAACTGTTTTTT	CASSPGGEKLFF	few	.	TRBV28	TRBJ1-4	12
TGTGCCAGCAGTCCGGGACAGGGGCTCAATCAGCCCCAGCATTTT	CASSPGQGLNQPQHF	.	TRBD1	TRBV6-5	TRBJ1-5	15
TGTGCCACCAGTGATCTGAATCAGCCCCAGCATTTT	CATSDLNQPQHF	.	.	TRBV24-1	TRBJ1-5	12